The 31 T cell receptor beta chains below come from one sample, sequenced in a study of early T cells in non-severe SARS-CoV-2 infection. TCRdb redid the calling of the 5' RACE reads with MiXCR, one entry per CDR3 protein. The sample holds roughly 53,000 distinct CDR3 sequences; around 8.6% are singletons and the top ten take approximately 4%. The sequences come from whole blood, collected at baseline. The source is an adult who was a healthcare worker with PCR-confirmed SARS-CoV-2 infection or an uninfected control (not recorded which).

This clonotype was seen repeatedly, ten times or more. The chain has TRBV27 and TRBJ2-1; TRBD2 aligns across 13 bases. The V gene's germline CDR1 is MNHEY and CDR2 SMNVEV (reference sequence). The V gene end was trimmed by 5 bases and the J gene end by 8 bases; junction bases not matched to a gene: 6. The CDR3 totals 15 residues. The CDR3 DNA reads TGTGCCAGCAGTCCCCGGACTAGCGGGGGTGATGAGCAGTTCTTC. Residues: CASSPRTSGGDEQFF.

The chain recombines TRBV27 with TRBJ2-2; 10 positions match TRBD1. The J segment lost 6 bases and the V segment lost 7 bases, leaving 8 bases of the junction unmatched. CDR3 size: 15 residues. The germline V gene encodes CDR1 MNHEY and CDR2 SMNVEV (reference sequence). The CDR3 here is CASTPGGTGAGELFF. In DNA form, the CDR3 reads TGTGCCAGCACCCCAGGGGGGACAGGGGCCGGGGAGCTGTTTTTT.

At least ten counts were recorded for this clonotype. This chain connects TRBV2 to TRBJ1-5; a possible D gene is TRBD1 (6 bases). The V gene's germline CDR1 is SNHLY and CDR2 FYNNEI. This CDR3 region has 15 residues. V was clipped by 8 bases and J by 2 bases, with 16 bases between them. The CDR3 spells CASGGGGGGNQPQHF. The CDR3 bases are TGTGCCAGCGGAGGGGGAGGCGGGGGCAATCAGCCCCAGCATTTT.

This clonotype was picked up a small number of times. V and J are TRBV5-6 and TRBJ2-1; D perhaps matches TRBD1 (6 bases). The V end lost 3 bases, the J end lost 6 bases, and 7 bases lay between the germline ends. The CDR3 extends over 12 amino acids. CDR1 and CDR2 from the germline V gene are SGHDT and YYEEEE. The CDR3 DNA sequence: TGTGCCAGCAGCTGGGGGCCCAATGAGCAGTTCTTC. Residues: CASSWGPNEQFF.

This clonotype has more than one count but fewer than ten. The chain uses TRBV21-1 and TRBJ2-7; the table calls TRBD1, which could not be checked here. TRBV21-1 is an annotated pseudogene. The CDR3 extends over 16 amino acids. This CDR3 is CASSKHMTANSYEQYF. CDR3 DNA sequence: TGTGCCAGCAGCAAACACATGACAGCTAACTCCTACGAGCAGTACTTC.

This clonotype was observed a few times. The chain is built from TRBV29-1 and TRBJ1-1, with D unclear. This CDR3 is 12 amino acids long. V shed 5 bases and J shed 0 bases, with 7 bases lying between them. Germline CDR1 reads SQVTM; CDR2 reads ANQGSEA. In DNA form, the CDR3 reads TGCAGCGTTAAGGGTTTGAACACTGAAGCTTTCTTT. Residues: CSVKGLNTEAFF.

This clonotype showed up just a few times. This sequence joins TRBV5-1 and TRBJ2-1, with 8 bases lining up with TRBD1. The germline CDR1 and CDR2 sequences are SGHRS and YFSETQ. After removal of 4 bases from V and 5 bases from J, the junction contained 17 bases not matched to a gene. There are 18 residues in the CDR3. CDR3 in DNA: TGCGCCAGCAGCCCAGGCTGGGGTCGTACAGGGGGGAACAATGAGCAGTTCTTC. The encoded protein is CASSPGWGRTGGNNEQFF.

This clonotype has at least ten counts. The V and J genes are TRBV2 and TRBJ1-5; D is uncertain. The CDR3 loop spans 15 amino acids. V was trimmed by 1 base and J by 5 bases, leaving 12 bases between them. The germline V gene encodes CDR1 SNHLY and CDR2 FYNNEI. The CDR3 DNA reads TGTGCCAGCAGTGAAGGGTGGGCATCCTATCAGCCCCAGCATTTT. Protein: CASSEGWASYQPQHF.

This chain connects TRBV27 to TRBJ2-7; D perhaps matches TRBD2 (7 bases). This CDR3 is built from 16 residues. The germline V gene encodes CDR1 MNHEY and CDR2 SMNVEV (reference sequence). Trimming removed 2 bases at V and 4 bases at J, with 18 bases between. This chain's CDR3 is CASSLRAGGPFYEQYF. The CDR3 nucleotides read TGTGCCAGCAGTTTACGGGCCGGGGGGCCGTTTTACGAGCAGTACTTC.

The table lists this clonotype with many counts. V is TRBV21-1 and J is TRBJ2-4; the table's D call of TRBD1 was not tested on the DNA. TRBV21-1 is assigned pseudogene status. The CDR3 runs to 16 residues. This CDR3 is CASSNGDRLAKNIQYF. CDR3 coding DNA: TGTGCCAGCAGCAATGGGGACAGGCTAGCCAAAAACATTCAGTACTTC.

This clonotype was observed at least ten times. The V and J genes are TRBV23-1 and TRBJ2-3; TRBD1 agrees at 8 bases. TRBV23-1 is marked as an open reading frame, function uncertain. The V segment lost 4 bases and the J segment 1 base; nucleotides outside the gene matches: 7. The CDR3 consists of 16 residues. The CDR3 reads CASSPQATGGTDTQYF. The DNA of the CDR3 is TGCGCCAGCAGTCCCCAGGCGACAGGGGGCACAGATACGCAGTATTTT.

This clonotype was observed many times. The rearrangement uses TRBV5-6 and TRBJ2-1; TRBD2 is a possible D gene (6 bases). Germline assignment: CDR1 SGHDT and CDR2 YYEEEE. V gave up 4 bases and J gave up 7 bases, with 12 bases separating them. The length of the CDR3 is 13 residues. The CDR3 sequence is CASSPGLTNEQFF. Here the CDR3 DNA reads TGTGCCAGCAGCCCGGGACTCACTAATGAGCAGTTCTTC.

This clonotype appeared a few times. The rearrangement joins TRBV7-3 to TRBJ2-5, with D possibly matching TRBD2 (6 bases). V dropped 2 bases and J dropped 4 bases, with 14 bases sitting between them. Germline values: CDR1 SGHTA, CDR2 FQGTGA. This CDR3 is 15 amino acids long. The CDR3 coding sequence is TGTGCCAGCAGCTTAGGGGCGGGTAGCGGAGAGACCCAGTACTTC. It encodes CASSLGAGSGETQYF. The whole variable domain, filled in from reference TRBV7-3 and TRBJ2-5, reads GAGVSQTPSNKVTEKGKYVELRCDPISGHTALYWYRQSLGQGPEFLIYFQGTGAADDSGLPNDRFFAVRPEGSVSTLKIQRTERGDSAVYLCASSLGAGSGETQYFGPGTRLLVL.

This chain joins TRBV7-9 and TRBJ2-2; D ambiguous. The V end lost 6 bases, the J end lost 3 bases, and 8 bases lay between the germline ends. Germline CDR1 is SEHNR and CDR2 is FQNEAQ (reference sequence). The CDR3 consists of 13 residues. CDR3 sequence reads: CASRRLDTGELFF. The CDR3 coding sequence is TGTGCCAGCAGGCGACTTGACACCGGGGAGCTGTTTTTT.

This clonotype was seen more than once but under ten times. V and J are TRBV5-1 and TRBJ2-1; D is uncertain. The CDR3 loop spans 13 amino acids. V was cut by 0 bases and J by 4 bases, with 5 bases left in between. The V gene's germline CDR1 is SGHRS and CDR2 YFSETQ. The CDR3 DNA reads TGCGCCAGCAGCTTGGACATATACAATGAGCAGTTCTTC. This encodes CASSLDIYNEQFF.

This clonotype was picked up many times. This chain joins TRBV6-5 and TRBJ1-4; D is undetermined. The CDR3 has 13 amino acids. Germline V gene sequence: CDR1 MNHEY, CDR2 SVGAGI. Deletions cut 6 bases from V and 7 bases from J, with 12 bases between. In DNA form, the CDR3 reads TGTGCCAGCAGCCCCGGAACGACTGAAAAACTGTTTTTT. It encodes CASSPGTTEKLFF.

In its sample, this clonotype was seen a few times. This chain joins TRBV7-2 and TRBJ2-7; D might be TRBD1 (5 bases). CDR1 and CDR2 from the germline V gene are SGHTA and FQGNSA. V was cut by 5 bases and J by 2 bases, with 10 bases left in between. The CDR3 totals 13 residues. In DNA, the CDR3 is TGTGCCAGCAGCCTAGGACATCCCTACGAGCAGTACTTC. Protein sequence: CASSLGHPYEQYF.

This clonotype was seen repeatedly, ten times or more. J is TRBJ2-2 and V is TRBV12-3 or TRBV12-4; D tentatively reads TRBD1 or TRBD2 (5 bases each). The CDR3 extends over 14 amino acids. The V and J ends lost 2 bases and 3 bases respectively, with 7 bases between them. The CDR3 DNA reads TGTGCCAGCAGTTTACAGGGAGACACCGGGGAGCTGTTTTTT. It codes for CASSLQGDTGELFF.

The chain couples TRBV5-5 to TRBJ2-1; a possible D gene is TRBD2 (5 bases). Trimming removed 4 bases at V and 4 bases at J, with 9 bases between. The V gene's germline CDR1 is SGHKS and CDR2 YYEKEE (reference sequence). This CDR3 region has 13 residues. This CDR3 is CASSGRTYNEQFF. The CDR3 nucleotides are TGTGCCAGCAGCGGGAGAACGTACAATGAGCAGTTCTTC.

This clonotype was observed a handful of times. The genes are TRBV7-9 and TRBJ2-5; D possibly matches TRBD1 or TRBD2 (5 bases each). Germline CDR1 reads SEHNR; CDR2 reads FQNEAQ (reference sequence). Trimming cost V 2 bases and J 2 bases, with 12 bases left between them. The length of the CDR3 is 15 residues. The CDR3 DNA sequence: TGTGCCAGCAGCTTACGGCTGGGGACGCAAGAGACCCAGTACTTC. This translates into CASSLRLGTQETQYF.

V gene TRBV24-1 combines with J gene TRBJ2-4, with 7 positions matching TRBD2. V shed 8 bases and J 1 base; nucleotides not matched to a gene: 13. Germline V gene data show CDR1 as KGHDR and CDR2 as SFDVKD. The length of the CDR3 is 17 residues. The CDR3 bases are TGTGCCACCACCCCCCCCCGGGGGGAGAGGGCCAAAAACATTCAGTACTTC. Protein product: CATTPPRGERAKNIQYF.

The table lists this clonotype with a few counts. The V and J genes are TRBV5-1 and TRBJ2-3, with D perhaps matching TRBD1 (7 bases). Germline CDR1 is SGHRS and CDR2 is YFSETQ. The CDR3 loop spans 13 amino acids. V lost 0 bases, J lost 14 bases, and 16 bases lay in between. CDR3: CASSLAPVEGAYF. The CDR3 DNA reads TGCGCCAGCAGCTTGGCCCCGGTGGAGGGGGCGTATTTT.

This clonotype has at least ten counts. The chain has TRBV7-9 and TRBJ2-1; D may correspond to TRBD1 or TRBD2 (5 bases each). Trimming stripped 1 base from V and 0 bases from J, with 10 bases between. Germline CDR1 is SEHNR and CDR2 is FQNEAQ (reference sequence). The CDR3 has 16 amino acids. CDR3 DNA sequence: TGTGCCAGCAGCTTAGTTTCGAGGGGCTCCTACAATGAGCAGTTCTTC. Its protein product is CASSLVSRGSYNEQFF. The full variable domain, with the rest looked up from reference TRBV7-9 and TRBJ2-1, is DTGVSQNPRHKITKRGQNVTFRCDPISEHNRLYWYRQTLGQGPEFLTYFQNEAQLEKSRLLSDRFSAERPKGSFSTLEIQRTEQGDSAMYLCASSLVSRGSYNEQFFGPGTRLTVL.

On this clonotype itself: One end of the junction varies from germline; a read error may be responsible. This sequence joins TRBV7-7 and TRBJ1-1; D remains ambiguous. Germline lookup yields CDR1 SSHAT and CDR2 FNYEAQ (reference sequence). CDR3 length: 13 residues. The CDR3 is CASSLSVFTEVFF. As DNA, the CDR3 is TGTGCTAGCAGCTTAAGTGTTTTCACTGAAGTTTTCTTT.

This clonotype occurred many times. The DNA for the CDR3 is TGTGCCAGCAGCCCATTAGCGGGGGGGCCAGATACGCAGTATTTT. Amino acids: CASSPLAGGPDTQYF. The chain couples TRBV11-2 to TRBJ2-3, with 11 nucleotides matching TRBD2. This CDR3 spans 15 amino acids. Trimming removed 5 bases from V and 4 bases from J; junction bases left unmatched: 5. Germline V CDR1 and CDR2: SGHAT, FQNNGV.

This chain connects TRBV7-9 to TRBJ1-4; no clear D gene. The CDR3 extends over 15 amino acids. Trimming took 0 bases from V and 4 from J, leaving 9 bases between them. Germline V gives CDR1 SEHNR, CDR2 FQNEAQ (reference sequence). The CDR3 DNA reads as TGTGCCAGCAGCTTAGCCTTTGGTTTTAATGAAAAACTGTTTTTT. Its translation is CASSLAFGFNEKLFF.

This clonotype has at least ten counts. This CDR3 reads CASSVSLTSGGSNEQFF. The CDR3 DNA sequence: TGTGCCAGCAGCGTATCCTTGACTAGCGGGGGTAGCAATGAGCAGTTCTTC. The gene calls are TRBV9 and TRBJ2-1; 12 bases agree with TRBD2. Germline trimming cut 1 base from V and 6 bases from J; bases unmatched to any gene: 8. The CDR3 length is 17 residues. Germline V gene lookup returns CDR1 SGDLS and CDR2 YYNGEE.

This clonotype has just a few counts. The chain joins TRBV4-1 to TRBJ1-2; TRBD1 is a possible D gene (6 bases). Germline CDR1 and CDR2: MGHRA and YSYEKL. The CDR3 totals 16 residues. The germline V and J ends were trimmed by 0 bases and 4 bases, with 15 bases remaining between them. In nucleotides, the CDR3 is TGCGCCAGCAGCCAAGATCCAGGGGATGTGGTCTATGGCTACACCTTC. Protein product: CASSQDPGDVVYGYTF.

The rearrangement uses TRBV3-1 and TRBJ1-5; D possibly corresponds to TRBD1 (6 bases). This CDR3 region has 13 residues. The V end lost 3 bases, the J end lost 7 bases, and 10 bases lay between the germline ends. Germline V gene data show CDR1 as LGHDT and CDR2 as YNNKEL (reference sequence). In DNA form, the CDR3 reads TGTGCCAGCAGCCAGGCAGGGGTGCAGCCCCAGCATTTT. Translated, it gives CASSQAGVQPQHF.

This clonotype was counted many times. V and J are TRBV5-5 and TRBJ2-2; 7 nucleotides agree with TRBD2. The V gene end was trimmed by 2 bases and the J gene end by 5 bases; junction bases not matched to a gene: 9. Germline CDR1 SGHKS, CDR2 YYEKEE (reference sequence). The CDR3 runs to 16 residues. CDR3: CASSFLPGGLTGELFF. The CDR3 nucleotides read TGTGCCAGCAGCTTCCTGCCGGGAGGTTTAACCGGGGAGCTGTTTTTT. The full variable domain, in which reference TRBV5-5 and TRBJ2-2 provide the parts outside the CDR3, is DAGVTQSPTHLIKTRGQQVTLRCSPISGHKSVSWYQQVLGQGPQFIFQYYEKEERGRGNFPDRFSARQFPNYSSELNVNALLLGDSALYLCASSFLPGGLTGELFFGEGSRLTVL.

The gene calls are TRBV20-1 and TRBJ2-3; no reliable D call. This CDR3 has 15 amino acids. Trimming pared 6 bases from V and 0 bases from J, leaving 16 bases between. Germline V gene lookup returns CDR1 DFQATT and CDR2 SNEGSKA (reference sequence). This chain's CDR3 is CSAARPGFSTDTQYF. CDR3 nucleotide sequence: TGCAGTGCAGCTCGGCCCGGATTTAGCACAGATACGCAGTATTTT.